This TCR beta chain appears in the sequencing data of a study of T cell repertoires in cytomegalovirus infection. Study at large: Peptides in the study included HLA-C-restricted and HLA-B-restricted CMV epitopes.

One entry per CDR3 protein, called by TCRdb with MiXCR from the reads. Of about 920,000 distinct CDR3 sequences in the sample, approximately 31% were seen once. V dropped 5 bases and J dropped 5; count of bases not matched to a gene: 6. The CDR3 contains 13 residues. Germline CDR1 SNHLY, CDR2 FYNNEI. Comment on this clonotype: Its specificity is unknown.

Sequenced material: cultured CD8+ T cells from PBMCs, taken from culture after CMV antigen stimulation. The sequence was collected from a human donor in good health (CMV status not recorded). Some clones in this sample may be carry-over from other donors' samples. This sequence joins TRBV2 and TRBJ2-7, with TRBD2 matching over 7 bases. The CDR3, as DNA: TGTGCCAGCAGTCGGGGACTATACAACGAGCAGTACTTC. Translated, it gives CASSRGLYNEQYF. The variable domain in full, completed from reference TRBV2 and TRBJ2-7, reads EPEVTQTPSHQVTQMGQEVILRCVPISNHLYFYWYRQILGQKVEFLVSFYNNEISEKSEIFDDQFSVERPDGSNFTLKIRSTKLEDSAMYFCASSRGLYNEQYFGPGTRLTVT.